What follows are 16 T cell receptor beta chains derived from one specimen sequenced in a study of cytomegalovirus exposure and HLA in healthy donors. The PCR made use of 60 Vbeta and 13 Jbeta primers. Method: immunoSEQ multiplex PCR; TCRdb's copy keeps in-frame clones and lacks some. The sample carries approximately 140,000 clones, about three quarters recorded once. Sequenced input: PBMCs. All receptors come from a man between 40 and 49 years old in good health and CMV-seropositive.

The chain combines TRBV5-1 with TRBJ1-2; 8 bases match TRBD1. V lost 4 bases, J lost 6 bases, and 5 bases stayed unmatched. This CDR3 contains 13 residues. Germline-derived CDR1 and CDR2 are SGHRS and YFSETQ. The CDR3 nucleotides are TGCGCCAGCAGCCGGGACAGGCGCCATGGCTACACCTTC. This codes for CASSRDRRHGYTF.

The chain carries TRBV27 and TRBJ2-1; 12 bases map to TRBD2. Germline lookup yields CDR1 MNHEY and CDR2 SMNVEV (reference sequence). J gave up 14 bases and V 3 bases, and 8 bases lay outside the gene matches. This CDR3 region has 14 residues. The CDR3 coding sequence is TGTGCCAGCAGTTTTCTAGCGGGAGGGTATCTTGAGTTCTTC. This translates into CASSFLAGGYLEFF.

V and J are TRBV6-5 and TRBJ1-2; D is perhaps TRBD1 (6 bases). The CDR3 is 13 residues long. Germline V gene data show CDR1 as MNHEY and CDR2 as SVGAGI. The V end was cut by 10 bases, the J end by 5 bases, with 17 bases between. CDR3 loop: CATKNRAGYGYTF. The CDR3 DNA reads as TGTGCCACCAAAAACAGGGCAGGGTATGGCTACACCTTC.

The chain uses TRBV6-1 and TRBJ2-7; TRBD2 might be the D (6 bases). Germline lookup yields CDR1 MNHNS and CDR2 SASEGT. This CDR3 is 13 amino acids long. The germline V and J ends were trimmed by 7 bases and 7 bases, with 17 bases remaining between them. CDR3 amino acids: CASNPTRGTEQYF. The DNA of the CDR3 is TGTGCCAGCAACCCGACTAGAGGGACTGAGCAGTACTTC.

This clone was observed a handful of times. The chain employs TRBV13 and TRBJ2-2; 8 nucleotides align to TRBD1. V shed 5 bases and J 3 bases; nucleotides not matched to a gene: 5. CDR3 length: 15 residues. The germline CDR1 and CDR2 sequences are PRHDT and FYEKMQ (reference sequence). The CDR3 loop is CASSPGGWDTGELFF. As DNA, the CDR3 is TGTGCCAGCAGCCCAGGGGGCTGGGACACCGGGGAGCTGTTTTTT.

The genes are TRBV9 and TRBJ2-7; D not certain. The CDR3 loop spans 11 amino acids. Per germline, CDR1 SGDLS and CDR2 YYNGEE. Trimming removed 0 bases at V and 6 bases at J, with 4 bases between. The chain's CDR3 is CASSVAREQYF. The DNA of the CDR3 is TGTGCCAGCAGCGTAGCTCGCGAGCAGTACTTC.

This chain connects TRBV5-4 to TRBJ2-1; TRBD1 is a possible D gene (6 bases). Germline V gene data show CDR1 as SGHNT and CDR2 as YYREEE (reference sequence). The CDR3 spans 14 residues. V was clipped by 5 bases and J by 5 bases, with 14 bases between them. The CDR3, as DNA: TGTGCCAGCAGTATCCCGGGACAACACAATGAGCAGTTCTTC. Protein sequence: CASSIPGQHNEQFF.

The gene calls are TRBV5-1 and TRBJ1-1, with TRBD1 identical over 10 bases. The CDR3 is made up of 16 amino acids. Germline V lookup: CDR1 SGHRS, CDR2 YFSETQ. With V trimmed by 4 bases and J by 4 bases, 10 bases remained unmatched. The CDR3 spells CASSPTGGFSGTEAFF. The CDR3, as DNA: TGCGCCAGCAGCCCGACAGGGGGCTTTTCGGGCACTGAAGCTTTCTTT.

This chain uses TRBV5-3 with TRBJ2-3; 8 bases are shared with TRBD2. TRBV5-3 is an ORF, with its function uncertain. CDR3 length: 17 residues. V lost 2 bases and J lost 1; bases outside the gene matches: 9. CDR3 in DNA: TGTGCCAGAAGCTTAGGGGGGCGGGGGGTAGGCACAGATACGCAGTATTTT. As protein: CARSLGGRGVGTDTQYF.

This clone was seen once. This sequence joins TRBV27 and TRBJ1-2, with D perhaps TRBD1 (5 bases). The CDR3 contains 12 residues. Germline V gene lookup returns CDR1 MNHEY and CDR2 SMNVEV (reference sequence). Between the trimmed V and J ends, which lost 4 bases and 2 bases, there was a span of 5 bases. Here the CDR3 reads CASSSGNYGYTF. The CDR3 DNA sequence: TGTGCCAGCAGTTCAGGGAACTATGGCTACACCTTC.

The chain employs TRBV7-2 and TRBJ2-1, with 8 bases lining up with TRBD2. The length of the CDR3 is 16 residues. Looked up from germline, CDR1 is SGHTA and CDR2 is FQGNSA. V shed 3 bases, J shed 4 bases, and the junction held 8 bases outside the gene matches. This CDR3 reads CASSLASGSGYNEQFF. CDR3 sequence (DNA): TGTGCCAGCAGCTTGGCGAGCGGGAGCGGGTACAATGAGCAGTTCTTC.

This clone has only one observation. The chain uses TRBV18 and TRBJ1-4, with D maybe TRBD1 (5 bases). The CDR3 sequence is 16 residues long. The germline V and J ends were trimmed by 1 base and 2 bases, with 11 bases remaining between them. Germline CDR1 and CDR2: KGHSH and LQKENI. The CDR3 region has the DNA TGTGCCAGCTCACCACGGAGTCGGGGGACTAATGAAAAACTGTTTTTT. Amino acid sequence: CASSPRSRGTNEKLFF.

The chain carries TRBV2 and TRBJ2-1, with 7 positions matching TRBD2. The CDR3 has 13 amino acids. V shed 11 bases, J shed 4 bases, and the junction held 8 bases outside the gene matches. Germline CDR1 and CDR2: SNHLY and FYNNEI. CDR3 DNA sequence: TGTGCCGGTCAGCGGGGCACATACAATGAGCAGTTCTTC. It translates to CAGQRGTYNEQFF.

The chain recombines TRBV6-4 with TRBJ1-4, with TRBD1 as a possible D gene (5 bases). Germline values: CDR1 MRHNA, CDR2 SNTAGT. The germline V and J ends were trimmed by 2 bases and 7 bases, with 17 bases remaining between them. This CDR3 is built from 16 residues. CDR3 sequence: CASSDALSQGFEKLFF. The DNA of the CDR3 is TGTGCCAGCAGTGACGCCCTCAGCCAGGGATTTGAAAAACTGTTTTTT.

V gene TRBV10-3 combines with J gene TRBJ2-2; no definite D call. This CDR3 is 13 amino acids long. The V and J ends lost 7 bases and 1 base respectively, with 7 bases between them. Germline values: CDR1 ENHRY, CDR2 SYGVKD. CDR3 sequence (DNA): TGTGCCATCAACGCGCTGAACACCGGGGAGCTGTTTTTT. The encoded protein is CAINALNTGELFF.

V is TRBV6-1 and J is TRBJ1-4; possibly TRBD1 for D (6 bases). Germline loops: CDR1 MNHNS, CDR2 SASEGT. Trimming took off 6 bases at V and 2 bases at J, with 13 bases between the two ends. This CDR3 has 15 amino acids. CDR3 sequence: CASRWGQVTNEKLFF. Written as DNA, the CDR3 is TGTGCCAGCAGGTGGGGGCAGGTCACTAATGAAAAACTGTTTTTT.